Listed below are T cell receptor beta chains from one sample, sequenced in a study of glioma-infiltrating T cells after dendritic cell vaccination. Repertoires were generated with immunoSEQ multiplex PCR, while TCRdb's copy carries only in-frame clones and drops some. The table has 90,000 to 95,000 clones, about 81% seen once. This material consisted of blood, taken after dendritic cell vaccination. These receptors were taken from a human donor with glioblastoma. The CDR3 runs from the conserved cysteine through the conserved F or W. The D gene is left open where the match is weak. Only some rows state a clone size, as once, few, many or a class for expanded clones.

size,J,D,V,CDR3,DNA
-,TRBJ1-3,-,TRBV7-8,CASSLEFPGSGNTIYF,TGTGCCAGCAGCTTAGAGTTCCCGGGGTCTGGAAACACCATATATTTT
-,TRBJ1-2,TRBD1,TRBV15,CATSFRQGDGYTF,TGTGCCACCAGCTTCAGACAGGGCGATGGCTACACCTTC
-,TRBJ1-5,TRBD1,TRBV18,CASSPWAGGKTEPQHF,TGTGCCAGCTCACCATGGGCAGGGGGAAAAACGGAGCCCCAGCATTTT
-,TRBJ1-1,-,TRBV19,CASSKFGTMNTEAFF,TGTGCCAGTAGTAAGTTCGGGACAATGAACACTGAAGCTTTCTTT
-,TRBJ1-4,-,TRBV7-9,CASSPNPGRRANEKLFF,TGTGCCAGCAGCCCGAATCCGGGACGGAGGGCTAATGAAAAACTGTTTTTT
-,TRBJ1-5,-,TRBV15,CATSRDLTVNQPQHF,TGTGCCACCAGCAGAGATCTGACAGTGAATCAGCCCCAGCATTTT
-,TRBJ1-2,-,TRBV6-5,CASKVALGDYGYTF,TGTGCCAGCAAGGTGGCCTTAGGGGACTATGGCTACACCTTC
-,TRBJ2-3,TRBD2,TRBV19,CASSINSGRAGKTDTQYF,TGTGCCAGTAGTATCAATAGCGGGAGGGCCGGGAAAACAGATACGCAGTATTTT
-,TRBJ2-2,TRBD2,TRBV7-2,CASSLDPLAGGPGGELFF,TGTGCCAGCAGCTTAGACCCCCTAGCGGGGGGGCCCGGCGGGGAGCTGTTTTTT
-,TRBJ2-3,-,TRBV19,CASSAPRGIADTQYF,TGTGCCAGTAGTGCCCCTCGCGGGATTGCAGATACGCAGTATTTT
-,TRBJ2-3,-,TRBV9,CASSAGTRSTDTQYF,TGTGCCAGCAGCGCCGGGACAAGGAGCACAGATACGCAGTATTTT
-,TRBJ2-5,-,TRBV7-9,CASSFGVGETQYF,TGTGCCAGCAGCTTCGGGGTGGGAGAGACCCAGTACTTC
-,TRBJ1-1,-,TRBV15,CATSRDQRTEAFF,TGTGCCACCAGCAGAGATCAGAGGACTGAAGCTTTCTTT
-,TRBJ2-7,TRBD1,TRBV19,CASSIHGQAYYEQYF,TGTGCCAGTAGTATCCACGGACAGGCTTACTACGAGCAGTACTTC
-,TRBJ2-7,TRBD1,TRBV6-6,CASRWDSYEQYF,TGTGCCAGCAGGTGGGACAGCTACGAGCAGTACTTC
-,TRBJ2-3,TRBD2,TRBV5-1,CASRNSGTSTDTQYF,TGCGCCAGCAGGAACAGCGGGACTAGCACAGATACGCAGTATTTT
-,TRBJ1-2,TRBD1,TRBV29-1,CSVPTGTVNYGYTF,TGCAGCGTACCGACAGGGACGGTTAACTATGGCTACACCTTC
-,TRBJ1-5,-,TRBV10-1,CASSEEGNQPQHF,TGCGCCAGCAGTGAGGAGGGCAATCAGCCCCAGCATTTT
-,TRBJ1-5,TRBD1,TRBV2,CASSSPGQGGSQHF,TGTGCCAGCAGTAGTCCGGGACAGGGTGGATCCCAGCATTTT
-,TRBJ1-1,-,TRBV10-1,CASSEGGSNTEAFF,TGCGCCAGCAGTGAGGGGGGCTCGAACACTGAAGCTTTCTTT
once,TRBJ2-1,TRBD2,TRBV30,CAWSPGLAGGAGEQFF,TGTGCCTGGAGCCCGGGACTAGCGGGAGGGGCCGGTGAGCAGTTCTTC
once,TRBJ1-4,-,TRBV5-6,CASSRITGAPTNEKLFF,TGTGCCAGCAGCCGCATCACAGGTGCCCCAACTAATGAAAAACTGTTTTTT
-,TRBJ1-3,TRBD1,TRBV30,CAWSVKGADTIYF,TGTGCCTGGAGTGTAAAGGGGGCGGACACCATATATTTT
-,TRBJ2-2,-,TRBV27,CASSFSAGGELFF,TGTGCCAGCAGTTTTAGTGCAGGTGGGGAGCTGTTTTTT
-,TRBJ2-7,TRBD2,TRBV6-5,CASSYSSGGATYEQYF,TGTGCCAGCAGTTACTCTAGCGGGGGGGCAACCTACGAGCAGTACTTC
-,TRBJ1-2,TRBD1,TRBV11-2,CASSITGDNGYTF,TGTGCCAGCAGCATAACAGGGGATAATGGCTACACCTTC
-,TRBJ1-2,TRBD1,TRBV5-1,CASSPNPGQDNYGYTF,TGCGCCAGCAGCCCGAACCCCGGACAGGATAACTATGGCTACACCTTC
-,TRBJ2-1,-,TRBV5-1,CASSQTTRSYNEQFF,TGCGCCAGCAGCCAAACCACCAGATCCTACAATGAGCAGTTCTTC
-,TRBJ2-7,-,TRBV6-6,CASSPRGNEQYF,TGTGCCAGCAGCCCCCGGGGGAACGAGCAGTACTTC
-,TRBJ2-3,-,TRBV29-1,CSVDKTGPWWRGVTDTQYF,TGCAGCGTTGACAAGACAGGGCCGTGGTGGCGGGGGGTAACAGATACGCAGTATTTT
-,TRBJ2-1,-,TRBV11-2,CASSQTPSSREQFF,TGTGCCAGCAGCCAAACCCCGTCAAGTCGGGAGCAGTTCTTC
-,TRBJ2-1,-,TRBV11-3,CASSLDRRNSYNEQFF,TGTGCCAGCAGCTTAGATAGGCGGAACTCCTACAATGAGCAGTTCTTC
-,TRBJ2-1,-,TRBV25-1,CASSEQGQVGEQFF,TGTGCCAGCAGTGAGCAGGGCCAGGTAGGTGAGCAGTTCTTC
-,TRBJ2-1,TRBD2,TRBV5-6,CASSLYGGGRTYNEQFF,TGTGCCAGCAGCTTGTACGGAGGCGGGAGGACCTACAATGAGCAGTTCTTC
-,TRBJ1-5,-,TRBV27,CASSLVGWNQPQHF,TGTGCCAGCAGTTTAGTGGGCTGGAACCAGCCCCAGCATTTT
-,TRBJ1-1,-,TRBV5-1,CASSLAGANTEAFF,TGCGCCAGCAGCTTGGCAGGGGCGAACACTGAAGCTTTCTTT
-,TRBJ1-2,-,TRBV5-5,CASSLAPGNSYGYTF,TGTGCCAGCAGCTTGGCGCCAGGGAACTCTTATGGCTACACCTTC
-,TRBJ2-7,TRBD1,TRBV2,CASLDGQGMNEQYF,TGTGCCAGCCTAGATGGACAGGGGATGAACGAGCAGTACTTC
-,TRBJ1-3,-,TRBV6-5,CASSYSPGPGNTIYF,TGTGCCAGCAGTTACTCGCCAGGGCCGGGAAACACCATATATTTT
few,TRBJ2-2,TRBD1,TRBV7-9,CASSLRQGTGELFF,TGTGCCAGCAGCTTACGACAGGGGACCGGGGAGCTGTTTTTT
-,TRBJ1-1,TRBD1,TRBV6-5,CASSGRGPNTEAFF,TGTGCCAGCAGTGGCAGGGGGCCGAACACTGAAGCTTTCTTT
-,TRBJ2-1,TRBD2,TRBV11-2,CASRRDYLEGNEQFF,TGTGCCAGCAGAAGGGACTACCTCGAGGGTAATGAGCAGTTCTTC